The rows below give T cell receptor beta chains drawn from one sample of a study of blood T cell repertoires in COVID-19. The repertoire was sequenced with immunoSEQ multiplex PCR; TCRdb's copy has only in-frame clones and lacks some. The top ten clones hold about 4% of a sample with under 150,000 clones, more than 65% of them seen once. Sequenced: peripheral blood. The receptors stem from a man aged 55-75 years with acute or convalescent COVID-19. Both conserved end residues are part of each CDR3. The order of the fields is J gene, clone size, V gene, D gene, CDR3 protein, CDR3 DNA. A D gene is named only where the DNA matches it firmly. Size is omitted from some rows. Given values are once, few, many or a class for expanded clones.

TRBJ1-5 NA TRBV19 NA CASSNRDQPQHF TGTGCCAGTAGTAATCGGGATCAGCCCCAGCATTTT
TRBJ2-1 NA TRBV2 TRBD1 CASKGTGGSNEQFF TGTGCCAGCAAAGGGACAGGGGGGTCCAATGAGCAGTTCTTC
TRBJ2-7 NA TRBV10-3 TRBD1 CAISDGQGSTYEQYF TGTGCCATCAGTGATGGACAGGGGTCAACCTACGAGCAGTACTTC
TRBJ2-5 NA TRBV7-6 TRBD1 CASAWAEQGTETQYF TGTGCCAGCGCTTGGGCCGAACAGGGGACGGAGACCCAGTACTTC
TRBJ1-1 NA TRBV6-5 NA CASLRGADLNTEAFF TGTGCCAGCCTCCGGGGAGCGGATTTGAACACTGAAGCTTTCTTT
TRBJ2-1 NA TRBV27 NA CASSSGPYNEQFF TGTGCCAGCAGTAGCGGCCCCTACAATGAGCAGTTCTTC
TRBJ2-7 NA TRBV19 TRBD2 CASSNPRLAGDEQYF TGTGCCAGTAGTAATCCGAGACTAGCGGGAGACGAGCAGTACTTC
TRBJ1-1 NA TRBV29-1 NA CSVLMNTEAFF TGCAGCGTCCTAATGAACACTGAAGCTTTCTTT
TRBJ1-1 NA TRBV28 TRBD1 CATHPGTGMHTEAFF TGTGCCACCCATCCCGGGACAGGAATGCACACTGAAGCTTTCTTT
TRBJ2-2 NA TRBV5-5 NA CASSIGASAVTGELFF TGTGCCAGCAGCATTGGAGCTAGCGCTGTCACCGGGGAGCTGTTTTTT
TRBJ1-4 NA TRBV5-1 NA CASSRDSATNEKLFF TGCGCCAGCAGTCGAGACAGCGCAACTAATGAAAAACTGTTTTTT
TRBJ2-3 NA TRBV7-9 NA CASSLATFEGTQYF TGTGCCAGCAGCTTAGCCACCTTCGAGGGTACGCAGTATTTT
TRBJ1-3 NA TRBV7-2 TRBD1 CASSFTDRGPGNTIYF TGTGCCAGCAGCTTCACCGACAGGGGGCCTGGAAACACCATATATTTT
TRBJ2-1 few TRBV30 TRBD2 CAWGTSGYNEQFF TGTGCCTGGGGGACTAGCGGATACAATGAGCAGTTCTTC
TRBJ1-5 NA TRBV6-5 NA CASSYGTSNQPQHF TGTGCCAGCAGTTACGGGACAAGCAATCAGCCCCAGCATTTT
TRBJ2-5 NA TRBV10-3 NA CAISDPKRYQETQYF TGTGCCATCAGTGACCCTAAGCGGTACCAAGAGACCCAGTACTTC
TRBJ1-5 NA TRBV10-3 NA CAISAQGDQPQHF TGTGCCATCAGCGCACAGGGAGATCAGCCCCAGCATTTT
TRBJ1-6 NA TRBV5-6 NA CASSGPSGRGDSPLHF TGTGCCAGCAGCGGTCCATCAGGCAGGGGCGATTCACCCCTCCACTTT
TRBJ2-7 many TRBV6-5 NA CASNRDRASGYEQYF TGTGCCAGCAACAGGGACCGCGCCTCCGGGTACGAGCAGTACTTC
TRBJ1-2 NA TRBV28 NA CASSLLPGGANYGYTF TGTGCCAGCAGTTTATTACCCGGAGGGGCGAACTATGGCTACACCTTC
TRBJ2-7 once TRBV10-3 NA CAISQGSLAAYEQYF TGTGCCATCAGTCAAGGGTCCTTAGCGGCTTACGAGCAGTACTTC
TRBJ1-1 NA TRBV5-3 NA CARSFSRHPRGNTEAFF TGTGCCAGAAGCTTCAGTAGGCATCCCCGGGGGAACACTGAAGCTTTCTTT
TRBJ2-5 few TRBV7-2 TRBD2 CASSLGLAGETQYF TGTGCCAGCAGCCTCGGACTAGCTGGCGAGACCCAGTACTTC
TRBJ2-2 NA TRBV24-1 TRBD2 CATSDILAGVTGELFF TGTGCCACCAGTGATATACTAGCGGGAGTCACCGGGGAGCTGTTTTTT
TRBJ2-7 NA TRBV7-9 NA CASSSNTRGLSSYEQYF TGTGCCAGCAGCTCCAACACCAGGGGCCTCAGCTCCTACGAGCAGTACTTC
TRBJ2-2 few TRBV29-1 TRBD1 CSARSGTGHGELFF TGCAGCGCGCGCTCAGGGACAGGGCACGGGGAGCTGTTTTTT
TRBJ2-2 NA TRBV7-3 NA CASSPRGGPNTGELFF TGTGCCAGCAGCCCCAGGGGCGGACCGAACACCGGGGAGCTGTTTTTT
TRBJ2-7 few TRBV28 TRBD1 CASSSPGTGFSYEQYF TGTGCCAGCAGTTCTCCCGGGACAGGGTTCTCGTACGAGCAGTACTTC
TRBJ2-1 NA TRBV10-1 NA CASSAVANEQFF TGCGCCAGCAGTGCGGTAGCAAATGAGCAGTTCTTC
TRBJ1-5 once TRBV5-5 NA CASSLQGDQPQHF TGTGCCAGCAGCTTACAGGGAGATCAGCCCCAGCATTTT
TRBJ1-6 NA TRBV27 TRBD1 CASSLLTGGGSPLHF TGTGCCAGCAGTTTACTAACAGGGGGAGGTTCACCCCTCCACTTT
TRBJ2-7 NA TRBV6-5 TRBD1 CASSYSPGTGAYEQYF TGTGCCAGCAGTTATTCCCCCGGGACAGGGGCCTACGAGCAGTACTTC
TRBJ2-3 once TRBV18 NA CASSPPGEADTQYF TGTGCCAGCTCACCACCCGGGGAGGCAGATACGCAGTATTTT
TRBJ2-7 NA TRBV4-1 TRBD1 CASSQVGTGGHSYEQYF TGCGCCAGCAGCCAAGTCGGGACAGGGGGCCACTCCTACGAGCAGTACTTC
TRBJ1-1 NA TRBV18 NA CASSNGRNTEAFF TGTGCCAGCTCAAATGGGAGGAACACTGAAGCTTTCTTT
TRBJ2-7 NA TRBV5-6 TRBD1 CASSQRWTGTSYEQYF TGTGCCAGCAGCCAGCGTTGGACAGGGACTTCCTACGAGCAGTACTTC
TRBJ2-7 NA TRBV28 NA CASSLGTFWDYEQYF TGTGCCAGCAGTTTAGGGACATTCTGGGACTACGAGCAGTACTTC
TRBJ2-7 NA TRBV2 TRBD2 CASRRYVQRGDGGEQYF TGTGCCAGCAGACGATACGTACAGCGGGGAGATGGGGGAGAGCAGTACTTC
TRBJ1-3 NA TRBV30 NA CAWRERDSGNTIYF TGTGCCTGGAGGGAGAGGGACTCTGGAAACACCATATATTTT
TRBJ1-2 many TRBV4-2 TRBD1 CASSARGEDYGYTF TGTGCCAGCTCCGCCAGGGGGGAAGACTATGGCTACACCTTC
TRBJ1-4 few TRBV5-1 NA CASSLAPNEKLFF TGCGCCAGCAGCTTGGCCCCGAATGAAAAACTGTTTTTT
TRBJ2-3 NA TRBV12-2 NA CASRLILAGGPHRDTQYF TGTGCAAGTCGCTTAATCCTAGCGGGAGGGCCCCACCGAGATACGCAGTATTTT
TRBJ2-2 few TRBV24-1 TRBD1 CATSQPGGGNTGELFF TGTGCCACCAGTCAGCCAGGGGGCGGAAACACCGGGGAGCTGTTTTTT